Listed below are T cell receptor beta chains from one sample, sequenced in a study of blood T cell repertoires in COVID-19. Sequencing used immunoSEQ multiplex PCR; TCRdb keeps in-frame clones, though not all of them. The sample has about 240,000 clones; 75% to 85% are singletons. Sequences were obtained from peripheral blood. The receptor set was obtained from a human donor in a cohort sampled during active COVID-19. Each CDR3 is given with its conserved first and last residue. The order of the fields is clone size, J gene, D gene, CDR3 length, V gene, CDR3 DNA, CDR3 protein. D genes are given only for firm matches. Expanded clones are given a class, and other clones once, few, many or no size at all.

clone size: .; J gene: TRBJ1-1; D gene: .; CDR3 length: 14; V gene: TRBV6-4; CDR3 DNA: TGTGCCAGCAGTATTTCAAGCGGGAACACTGAAGCTTTCTTT; CDR3 protein: CASSISSGNTEAFF
clone size: once; J gene: TRBJ2-7; D gene: .; CDR3 length: 13; V gene: TRBV19; CDR3 DNA: TGTGCCAGTAGTATTCCCGGGGACTACGAGCAGTACTTC; CDR3 protein: CASSIPGDYEQYF
clone size: .; J gene: TRBJ1-4; D gene: .; CDR3 length: 14; V gene: TRBV28; CDR3 DNA: TGTGCCAGCAGTTGGGGGGGCACTTCTGAAAAACTGTTTTTT; CDR3 protein: CASSWGGTSEKLFF
clone size: .; J gene: TRBJ1-2; D gene: TRBD1; CDR3 length: 14; V gene: TRBV30; CDR3 DNA: TGTGCCTGGAGTAAGGCGACAGGGAACTATGGCTACACCTTC; CDR3 protein: CAWSKATGNYGYTF
clone size: .; J gene: TRBJ2-7; D gene: .; CDR3 length: 12; V gene: TRBV28; CDR3 DNA: TGTGCCAGCAGCCGTTACAGCTACGAGCAGTACTTC; CDR3 protein: CASSRYSYEQYF
clone size: .; J gene: TRBJ1-1; D gene: TRBD1; CDR3 length: 16; V gene: TRBV6-1; CDR3 DNA: TGTGCCAGCAGTGAAGAGGCAGGGGGGTATTACACTGAAGCTTTCTTT; CDR3 protein: CASSEEAGGYYTEAFF
clone size: .; J gene: TRBJ1-1; D gene: TRBD1; CDR3 length: 12; V gene: TRBV29-1; CDR3 DNA: TGCAGCGCCGGGACAGGGAACACTGAAGCTTTCTTT; CDR3 protein: CSAGTGNTEAFF
clone size: .; J gene: TRBJ1-3; D gene: .; CDR3 length: 13; V gene: TRBV12-3/TRBV12-4; CDR3 DNA: TGTGCCAGCAGTGTGACAGGACGGAACACCATATATTTT; CDR3 protein: CASSVTGRNTIYF
clone size: .; J gene: TRBJ1-2; D gene: TRBD1; CDR3 length: 16; V gene: TRBV28; CDR3 DNA: TGTGCCAGCAGTTTTGCGGGACAGGGGGATCTTCATGGCTACACCTTC; CDR3 protein: CASSFAGQGDLHGYTF
clone size: .; J gene: TRBJ2-3; D gene: .; CDR3 length: 13; V gene: TRBV12-3/TRBV12-4; CDR3 DNA: TGTGCCAGCAGTTTACAGGGAGGAGATACGCAGTATTTT; CDR3 protein: CASSLQGGDTQYF
clone size: .; J gene: TRBJ2-1; D gene: TRBD2; CDR3 length: 17; V gene: TRBV5-1; CDR3 DNA: TGCGCCAGCAGCCCATCCGCGGCGGGGGTGGGGTGGAATGAGCAGTTCTTC; CDR3 protein: CASSPSAAGVGWNEQFF
clone size: .; J gene: TRBJ2-7; D gene: .; CDR3 length: 15; V gene: TRBV14; CDR3 DNA: TGTGCCAGCAGCCAAGATTACACAGGGCTCTTGGAGCAGTACTTC; CDR3 protein: CASSQDYTGLLEQYF
clone size: once; J gene: TRBJ1-1; D gene: .; CDR3 length: 13; V gene: TRBV7-8; CDR3 DNA: TGTGCCAGCAGTATTTCTCGGTTCACTGAAGCTTTCTTT; CDR3 protein: CASSISRFTEAFF
clone size: .; J gene: TRBJ2-7; D gene: .; CDR3 length: 13; V gene: TRBV6-1; CDR3 DNA: TGTGCCAGCAGTTGGACAGCCCGCTACGAGCAGTACTTC; CDR3 protein: CASSWTARYEQYF
clone size: .; J gene: TRBJ2-5; D gene: .; CDR3 length: 14; V gene: TRBV28; CDR3 DNA: TGTGCCAGCACCTTGACAGGTGGTGGAGAGACCCAGTACTTC; CDR3 protein: CASTLTGGGETQYF
clone size: .; J gene: TRBJ1-4; D gene: .; CDR3 length: 14; V gene: TRBV28; CDR3 DNA: TGTGCCAGCAGTTCGACAGAACTTCCTGAAAAACTGTTTTTT; CDR3 protein: CASSSTELPEKLFF
clone size: .; J gene: TRBJ2-7; D gene: TRBD1; CDR3 length: 12; V gene: TRBV24-1; CDR3 DNA: TGTGCCTCAAAACAGGGGGCGACGGAGCAGTACTTC; CDR3 protein: CASKQGATEQYF
clone size: once; J gene: TRBJ1-5; D gene: TRBD1; CDR3 length: 21; V gene: TRBV14; CDR3 DNA: TGTGCCAGCAGCCAAGGATGTAACTCCCGCCGGGACAGGAGACCCAATCAGCCCCAGCATTTT; CDR3 protein: CASSQGCNSRRDRRPNQPQHF
clone size: .; J gene: TRBJ2-3; D gene: .; CDR3 length: 15; V gene: TRBV7-7; CDR3 DNA: TGTGCTAGCAGCTTAGGTACTCTTAGCACAGATACGCAGTATTTT; CDR3 protein: CASSLGTLSTDTQYF
clone size: .; J gene: TRBJ1-2; D gene: TRBD1; CDR3 length: 13; V gene: TRBV3-1/TRBV3-2; CDR3 DNA: TGTGCCAGCAGCCGCAGGGGGACCGATGGCTACACCTTC; CDR3 protein: CASSRRGTDGYTF
clone size: .; J gene: TRBJ2-7; D gene: TRBD1; CDR3 length: 12; V gene: TRBV29-1; CDR3 DNA: TGCAGCGCATCCAGGGGGCTGGGCGAGCAGTACTTC; CDR3 protein: CSASRGLGEQYF
clone size: .; J gene: TRBJ1-1; D gene: .; CDR3 length: 12; V gene: TRBV28; CDR3 DNA: TGTGCCAGCAGTGAAGCGAACACTGAAGCTTTCTTT; CDR3 protein: CASSEANTEAFF
clone size: .; J gene: TRBJ2-3; D gene: TRBD2; CDR3 length: 17; V gene: TRBV19; CDR3 DNA: TGTGCCAGTAGCAAAGCGGGGGGTCAGAGAGACACAGATACGCAGTATTTT; CDR3 protein: CASSKAGGQRDTDTQYF
clone size: .; J gene: TRBJ2-1; D gene: .; CDR3 length: 20; V gene: TRBV27; CDR3 DNA: TGTGCCAGCAGGCCCCCCTCTAGCGCTATCTTACAGAGCTCCTACAATGAGCAGTTCTTC; CDR3 protein: CASRPPSSAILQSSYNEQFF
clone size: .; J gene: TRBJ1-5; D gene: .; CDR3 length: 13; V gene: TRBV7-3; CDR3 DNA: TGTGCCAGCAGCGCAGGGGACGGGCAGCCCCAGCATTTT; CDR3 protein: CASSAGDGQPQHF
clone size: .; J gene: TRBJ1-2; D gene: .; CDR3 length: 13; V gene: TRBV5-4; CDR3 DNA: TGTGCCAGCAGCTTACGGGGAGTCTATGGCTACACCTTC; CDR3 protein: CASSLRGVYGYTF
clone size: .; J gene: TRBJ2-3; D gene: TRBD1; CDR3 length: 16; V gene: TRBV5-8; CDR3 DNA: TGTGCCAGCAGCTTTCCCCGGGACAGGGTAACAGATACGCAGTATTTT; CDR3 protein: CASSFPRDRVTDTQYF
clone size: .; J gene: TRBJ2-5; D gene: .; CDR3 length: 14; V gene: TRBV10-1; CDR3 DNA: TGCGCCAGCAGTGAGAGCCCATCTCAAGAGACCCAGTACTTC; CDR3 protein: CASSESPSQETQYF
clone size: .; J gene: TRBJ2-3; D gene: .; CDR3 length: 15; V gene: TRBV24-1; CDR3 DNA: TGTGCCACCAGTCGGAGCGCCGACCTCGCGGATACGCAGTATTTT; CDR3 protein: CATSRSADLADTQYF
clone size: .; J gene: TRBJ2-5; D gene: TRBD2; CDR3 length: 17; V gene: TRBV9; CDR3 DNA: TGTGCCAGCAGCGTCGGACCTAGCGGGGGGGCGGGAGAGACCCAGTACTTC; CDR3 protein: CASSVGPSGGAGETQYF
clone size: .; J gene: TRBJ1-6; D gene: .; CDR3 length: 13; V gene: TRBV30; CDR3 DNA: TGTGCCTGGAGTGGGCAGAGACACTTACCCCTCCACTTT; CDR3 protein: CAWSGQRHLPLHF
clone size: once; J gene: TRBJ2-6; D gene: TRBD1; CDR3 length: 17; V gene: TRBV19; CDR3 DNA: TGTGCCAGTAGTATGAGGGCAGGGGGCAATGGGGCCAACGTCCTGACTTTC; CDR3 protein: CASSMRAGGNGANVLTF
clone size: .; J gene: TRBJ2-5; D gene: .; CDR3 length: 16; V gene: TRBV3-1/TRBV3-2; CDR3 DNA: TGTGCCAGCAGCCAAGATCGGCAGGCTCCGGAAGAGACCCAGTACTTC; CDR3 protein: CASSQDRQAPEETQYF
clone size: .; J gene: TRBJ2-7; D gene: .; CDR3 length: 15; V gene: TRBV11-2; CDR3 DNA: TGTGCCAGCAGCTTAGTACGGGAGAGAGGATACGAGCAGTACTTC; CDR3 protein: CASSLVRERGYEQYF
clone size: .; J gene: TRBJ2-7; D gene: TRBD1; CDR3 length: 14; V gene: TRBV18; CDR3 DNA: TGTGCCAGCTCACCCGGACAGGGCCCCTACGAGCAGTACTTC; CDR3 protein: CASSPGQGPYEQYF
clone size: once; J gene: TRBJ2-1; D gene: TRBD2; CDR3 length: 16; V gene: TRBV14; CDR3 DNA: TGTGCCAGCAGCCATAACTTAAGGACTAGTCGCAATGAGCAGTTCTTC; CDR3 protein: CASSHNLRTSRNEQFF
clone size: .; J gene: TRBJ2-1; D gene: .; CDR3 length: 14; V gene: TRBV7-9; CDR3 DNA: TGTGCCAGCTCAAGGGGGGGCCCATGGAATGAGCAGTTCTTC; CDR3 protein: CASSRGGPWNEQFF
clone size: .; J gene: TRBJ1-2; D gene: .; CDR3 length: 19; V gene: TRBV11-2; CDR3 DNA: TGTGCCAGCCTCATAGAACGCAGGTACCAGCGGGCCCCTAACTATGGCTACACCTTC; CDR3 protein: CASLIERRYQRAPNYGYTF
clone size: .; J gene: TRBJ2-1; D gene: TRBD2; CDR3 length: 19; V gene: TRBV5-4; CDR3 DNA: TGTGCCAGCAGCCGAGGGACTAGCGGGAGGGCCGGGTCTTACAATGAGCAGTTCTTC; CDR3 protein: CASSRGTSGRAGSYNEQFF
clone size: once; J gene: TRBJ1-2; D gene: TRBD1; CDR3 length: 16; V gene: TRBV19; CDR3 DNA: TGTGCCAGTAGTATTGGCCATGGACAGGGTAACTATGGCTACACCTTC; CDR3 protein: CASSIGHGQGNYGYTF
clone size: .; J gene: TRBJ2-5; D gene: TRBD1; CDR3 length: 13; V gene: TRBV11-2; CDR3 DNA: TGTGCCAGCAGCTTCGGACAGGGCGAGACCCAGTACTTC; CDR3 protein: CASSFGQGETQYF
clone size: .; J gene: TRBJ1-1; D gene: .; CDR3 length: 12; V gene: TRBV28; CDR3 DNA: TGTGCCAGCATGGCGGGGAACACTGAAGCTTTCTTT; CDR3 protein: CASMAGNTEAFF
clone size: .; J gene: TRBJ2-7; D gene: TRBD1; CDR3 length: 13; V gene: TRBV7-9; CDR3 DNA: TGTGCCAGCAGCTTCCAGGGGGCCTACGAGCAGTACTTC; CDR3 protein: CASSFQGAYEQYF
clone size: .; J gene: TRBJ2-3; D gene: TRBD1; CDR3 length: 15; V gene: TRBV28; CDR3 DNA: TGTGCCAGCAATAGACTACAGGGGGCAACAGATACGCAGTATTTT; CDR3 protein: CASNRLQGATDTQYF
clone size: .; J gene: TRBJ1-6; D gene: TRBD1; CDR3 length: 16; V gene: TRBV25-1; CDR3 DNA: TGTGCCAGCAGTGCGAGAGGGGGCGTCGGAAATTCACCCCTCCACTTT; CDR3 protein: CASSARGGVGNSPLHF
clone size: .; J gene: TRBJ1-1; D gene: .; CDR3 length: 14; V gene: TRBV19; CDR3 DNA: TGTGCCAGTAGTATAGGACGGGAGAACACTGAAGCTTTCTTT; CDR3 protein: CASSIGRENTEAFF
clone size: once; J gene: TRBJ2-3; D gene: .; CDR3 length: 10; V gene: TRBV23-1; CDR3 DNA: TGCGCCAGCAGTCAATCGCCGAGTTATTTT; CDR3 protein: CASSQSPSYF
clone size: .; J gene: TRBJ2-3; D gene: .; CDR3 length: 16; V gene: TRBV5-4; CDR3 DNA: TGTGCCAGCCCGGGCGGGGAGTCGGTGAGCACAGATACGCAGTATTTT; CDR3 protein: CASPGGESVSTDTQYF
clone size: .; J gene: TRBJ2-1; D gene: .; CDR3 length: 15; V gene: TRBV5-6; CDR3 DNA: TGTGCCAGCAGCTTTAGTGAATTCTCCTACAATGAGCAGTTCTTC; CDR3 protein: CASSFSEFSYNEQFF
clone size: .; J gene: TRBJ1-6; D gene: .; CDR3 length: 14; V gene: TRBV24-1; CDR3 DNA: TGTGCCACCAGCCACAGGTCGTATAATTCACCCCTCCACTTT; CDR3 protein: CATSHRSYNSPLHF
clone size: .; J gene: TRBJ2-3; D gene: .; CDR3 length: 14; V gene: TRBV5-1; CDR3 DNA: TGCGCCAGCAGCTTGTGGCCGCTCCCAGATACGCAGTATTTT; CDR3 protein: CASSLWPLPDTQYF
clone size: .; J gene: TRBJ1-1; D gene: .; CDR3 length: 12; V gene: TRBV6-5; CDR3 DNA: TGTGCCAGCATCCAGGCGAACACTGAAGCTTTCTTT; CDR3 protein: CASIQANTEAFF
clone size: .; J gene: TRBJ2-3; D gene: .; CDR3 length: 16; V gene: TRBV27; CDR3 DNA: TGTGCCAGCAGTTCTCCGAGGTCCCTGGGCACAGATACGCAGTATTTT; CDR3 protein: CASSSPRSLGTDTQYF
clone size: .; J gene: TRBJ2-1; D gene: TRBD2; CDR3 length: 14; V gene: TRBV7-9; CDR3 DNA: TGTGCCAGCAGCCCTCCGGGGGGGGAAAATGAGCAGTTCTTC; CDR3 protein: CASSPPGGENEQFF
clone size: .; J gene: TRBJ2-1; D gene: TRBD2; CDR3 length: 17; V gene: TRBV6-2/TRBV6-3; CDR3 DNA: TGTGCCAGCAGTAAGCCACCTCCGGGGGGGGCCCCCAATGAGCAGTTCTTC; CDR3 protein: CASSKPPPGGAPNEQFF
clone size: .; J gene: TRBJ2-3; D gene: .; CDR3 length: 15; V gene: TRBV7-2; CDR3 DNA: TGTGCCAGCAGCTTATTAGGGAGCGGCACAGATACGCAGTATTTT; CDR3 protein: CASSLLGSGTDTQYF
clone size: .; J gene: TRBJ2-1; D gene: TRBD1; CDR3 length: 14; V gene: TRBV2; CDR3 DNA: TGTGCCAGTCCGGGACAGAGCTCCTACAATGAGCAGTTCTTC; CDR3 protein: CASPGQSSYNEQFF
clone size: .; J gene: TRBJ2-6; D gene: .; CDR3 length: 16; V gene: TRBV7-8; CDR3 DNA: TGTGCCAGCAGCTTAGCGGGGAGCTCTGGGGCCAACGTCCTGACTTTC; CDR3 protein: CASSLAGSSGANVLTF
clone size: .; J gene: TRBJ2-7; D gene: TRBD2; CDR3 length: 16; V gene: TRBV6-5; CDR3 DNA: TGTGCCAGCAGTTACTCGGTTCCTAGCGGGGGCTACGAGCAGTACTTC; CDR3 protein: CASSYSVPSGGYEQYF
clone size: once; J gene: TRBJ2-1; D gene: TRBD2; CDR3 length: 19; V gene: TRBV5-4; CDR3 DNA: TGTGCCAGCAGCTTGGGACGGGCCGGGACTAGCGGGAGAGGGAATGAGCAGTTCTTC; CDR3 protein: CASSLGRAGTSGRGNEQFF